This TCR beta chain was identified during a study of T cell repertoires in cytomegalovirus infection (dated by TCRdb to between 2018 and 2021). Concerning the study at large: The HLA type of each donor mattered for the analysis, because public TCR beta signatures pointed to carriage of CMV infection along with the matching HLA type. Results and caveats for the whole study, not just this receptor: In the ex vivo response, HLA-C-restricted CMV-specific TCR beta clonotypes were dominant, and in two of eight donors the single most frequent clonotype came from this HLA-C-restricted group. In both this cohort and an independent cohort of 352 donors, the cumulative frequency of public TCR beta family members distinguished carriers of CMV infection plus the relevant HLA type.

This clonotype was picked up many times. The antigen this receptor binds is unknown. No much larger clonotype is one base removed from it; base qualities were not supplied. V gives up 3 bases and J gives up 5 bases, and the segment between their germline ends measures 8 bases. The CDR3 starts with the cysteine, ends with the phenylalanine, and has 14 residues. Here the CDR3 DNA is all that survives: 42 bases in frame from base 1. Looking up the germline V gene yields CDR1 SNHLY and CDR2 FYNNEI. Instrument on record: Illumina HiSeq 1500. The raw public data were reprocessed by TCRdb itself: fastp quality trimming at Q25, MiXCR clonotype calling, in-frame beta chains only. Records with the same CDR3 protein are collapsed into one entry carrying the most frequent genes and DNA. The sample table contains about 260,000 distinct CDR3 sequences; only one count was recorded for about 13% of them. The top ten constitute 7.5% to 10% of the sample.

The rearranged chain carries TRBV2 and TRBJ1-6, with the D gene uncertain. This receptor was identified in a human donor in good health (CMV status not recorded). Some clones in this sample may be carry-over from other donors' samples. The sequenced sample consisted of PBMCs. The nucleotide sequence reads TGTGCCAGCAGTGACGGTAGGAATAATTCACCCCTCCACTTT. Translated, it gives CASSDGRNNSPLHF.